The 25 T cell receptor beta chains listed next were all sequenced from one sample in a study of OX40 agonist ivuxolimab in advanced cancers. Generated by immunoSEQ multiplex PCR, the TCRdb table keeps only in-frame clones and is missing some. The profile shows tens of thousands of clones, roughly 87% of them singletons. Sequencing was performed on CD4+ or CD8+ T cells sorted from blood, taken in a trial of the OX40 agonist ivuxolimab. The receptor source for this set is an adult with an advanced solid tumor such as melanoma, head and neck, liver or kidney cancer.

V gene TRBV6-6 combines with J gene TRBJ2-1, with D possibly TRBD1 on 6 matching bases. With 6 bases removed from V and 2 bases from J, the gap between germline ends came to 14 bases. CDR1 is MNHNY and CDR2 is SVGAGI in the germline V gene (reference sequence). The CDR3 contains 15 residues. DNA of the CDR3: TGTGCCAGCAGCTCGTCAGGGGCAACCTACAATGAGCAGTTCTTC. Amino acids: CASSSSGATYNEQFF.

V usage is TRBV6-5 and J usage is TRBJ2-7; D might be TRBD1 or TRBD2, each matching 6 bases. The CDR3 spans 15 residues. Germline CDR1 is MNHEY and CDR2 is SVGAGI. With 5 bases removed from V and 2 bases from J, the gap between germline ends came to 16 bases. The CDR3 loop reads CASSTGRGGTYEQYF. The CDR3 DNA reads TGTGCCAGCAGTACCGGGAGAGGGGGAACCTACGAGCAGTACTTC.

V and J are TRBV19 and TRBJ1-5; D remains unclear. Germline lookup yields CDR1 LNHDA and CDR2 SQIVND (reference sequence). The CDR3 is made up of 14 amino acids. Trimming cost V 4 bases and J 2 bases, with 9 bases left between them. CDR3 protein: CASSTESGNQPQHF. The CDR3 DNA reads as TGTGCCAGTAGTACGGAAAGTGGCAATCAGCCCCAGCATTTT. Using reference TRBV19 and TRBJ1-5 for the parts outside the CDR3, the full variable domain is DGGITQSPKYLFRKEGQNVTLSCEQNLNHDAMYWYRQDPGQGLRLIYYSQIVNDFQKGDIAEGYSVSREKKESFPLTVTSAQKNPTAFYLCASSTESGNQPQHFGDGTRLSIL.

In regard to this clone: Its ends do not fully match the called genes, so a read error is possible. The rearrangement joins TRBV15 to TRBJ1-2; the match to TRBD1 covers 7 bases. The CDR3 consists of 14 residues. Germline CDR1 reads LNHNV; CDR2 reads YYDKDF (reference sequence). CDR3 region: CATSREQGPYGYAF. CDR3 sequence (DNA): TGTGCCACCAGCAGAGAACAGGGGCCCTATGGCTACGCCTTC.

The chain has TRBV27 and TRBJ2-7; D gene unclear. CDR3 size: 14 residues. Trimming pared 5 bases from V and 1 base from J, leaving 12 bases between. Germline V gene data show CDR1 as MNHEY and CDR2 as SMNVEV (reference sequence). CDR3 residues: CASSPRSGSYEQYF. DNA for the CDR3: TGTGCCAGCAGTCCACGGTCGGGTTCCTACGAGCAGTACTTC.

As regards this clone: This likely comes from a read error, as the CDR3 has no conserved phenylalanine or tryptophan at its end. The chain uses TRBV18 and TRBJ1-2; TRBD1 matches 11 bases. With 3 bases clipped from V and 3 bases from J, the junction kept 3 bases outside the gene matches. CDR1 KGHSH and CDR2 LQKENI come from the germline V gene. There are 15 residues in the CDR3. This chain's CDR3 is CASSPGTGGDYGYTL. The CDR3 DNA is TGTGCCAGCTCACCGGGGACAGGGGGAGACTATGGCTACACCCTC.

This sequence joins TRBV11-3 and TRBJ2-2; 7 bases align to TRBD1. V dropped 3 bases and J dropped 0; count of bases not matched to a gene: 4. Germline V CDR1 and CDR2: SGHNT, YENEEA. The CDR3 extends over 16 amino acids. Here the CDR3 reads CASSFRTGSNTGELFF. CDR3 nucleotide sequence: TGTGCCAGCAGCTTCCGGACAGGATCGAACACCGGGGAGCTGTTTTTT.

This clone has just a few counts. J is TRBJ1-1 and V is TRBV2, with D unresolved. This CDR3 is 12 amino acids long. Looked up from germline, CDR1 is SNHLY and CDR2 is FYNNEI. V lost 6 bases, J lost 5 bases, and 10 bases lay in between. CDR3 nucleotide sequence: TGTGCCAGCAGCCCCGACGGAACTGAAGCTTTCTTT. Protein sequence: CASSPDGTEAFF. The variable domain in full, with the rest retrieved from reference TRBV2 and TRBJ1-1, is EPEVTQTPSHQVTQMGQEVILRCVPISNHLYFYWYRQILGQKVEFLVSFYNNEISEKSEIFDDQFSVERPDGSNFTLKIRSTKLEDSAMYFCASSPDGTEAFFGQGTRLTVV.

This chain uses TRBV6-5 with TRBJ1-2, with no clear D. This CDR3 has 12 amino acids. Germline V gene data show CDR1 as MNHEY and CDR2 as SVGAGI. Trimming took 6 bases from V and 7 from J, leaving 12 bases between them. The CDR3 DNA reads TGTGCCAGCAGGGAGGGAGTAGGTGGCTACACCTTC. Amino acid sequence: CASREGVGGYTF.

This clone was detected only a few times. The rearrangement links TRBV9 to TRBJ1-3, with D possibly TRBD1 on 5 matching bases. V lost 4 bases and J lost 2, with 19 bases in between. The CDR3 runs 17 residues. CDR1 SGDLS and CDR2 YYNGEE come from the germline V gene. DNA for the CDR3: TGTGCCAGCAGCCCCTCGGCTTCGTTGGGGGCTGGAAACACCATATATTTT. It specifies CASSPSASLGAGNTIYF.

The chain has TRBV4-1 and TRBJ2-3; tentative D call: TRBD2 (6 bases). Per the germline V gene, CDR1 is MGHRA and CDR2 is YSYEKL. The CDR3 totals 12 residues. With 1 base removed from V and 8 bases from J, the gap between germline ends came to 7 bases. The CDR3 coding sequence is TGCGCCAGCAGCCAAGCGGGACTTACGCAGTATTTT. The encoded protein is CASSQAGLTQYF.

The chain is built from TRBV7-3 and TRBJ2-7; 9 nucleotides line up with TRBD1. This CDR3 is 15 amino acids long. The trim removed 4 bases at V and 2 bases at J, leaving 6 bases unmatched. The germline V gene has CDR1 SGHTA and CDR2 FQGTGA. The CDR3 loop is CASSYRDRVPYEQYF. In nucleotides, the CDR3 is TGTGCCAGCAGCTACCGGGACAGGGTCCCCTACGAGCAGTACTTC. Complete variable domain (other parts from reference TRBV7-3 and TRBJ2-7): GAGVSQTPSNKVTEKGKYVELRCDPISGHTALYWYRQSLGQGPEFLIYFQGTGAADDSGLPNDRFFAVRPEGSVSTLKIQRTERGDSAVYLCASSYRDRVPYEQYFGPGTRLTVT.

This rearrangement joins TRBV27 to TRBJ1-6; 8 positions match TRBD1. Germline CDR1 is MNHEY and CDR2 is SMNVEV (reference sequence). J was trimmed by 6 bases and V by 3 bases; bases with no gene match: 13. This CDR3 is 18 amino acids long. The CDR3 DNA reads TGTGCCAGCAGTTTCGGTCAAACACTGACAGGGGCTAATTCACCCCTCCACTTT. Translated, it gives CASSFGQTLTGANSPLHF.

The gene calls are TRBV6-5 and TRBJ2-7, with TRBD1 identical over 9 bases. The CDR3 has 15 residues. The germline V gene has CDR1 MNHEY and CDR2 SVGAGI. V was clipped by 6 bases and J by 5 bases; unmatched bases: 11. CDR3 loop: CASREPGTGFHEQYF. The CDR3 coding sequence is TGTGCCAGCAGAGAACCCGGGACAGGGTTCCACGAGCAGTACTTC.

J is TRBJ2-7 and V is TRBV5-5, with D perhaps being TRBD1 or TRBD2 (6 bases each). The CDR3 totals 14 residues. Trimming cost V 0 bases and J 6 bases, with 13 bases left between them. Germline V gene lookup returns CDR1 SGHKS and CDR2 YYEKEE (reference sequence). CDR3 nucleotides: TGTGCCAGCAGCTTGGGGAGGGGGACTGGCGAGCAGTACTTC. It codes for CASSLGRGTGEQYF.

DNA for the CDR3: TGTGCCAGCTCACCACAGATGTGGACTAGCGGGGGCACAGATACGCAGTATTTT. Residues: CASSPQMWTSGGTDTQYF. The rearrangement joins TRBV18 to TRBJ2-3, with 12 nucleotides matching TRBD2. The length of the CDR3 is 18 residues. Germline V gene sequence: CDR1 KGHSH, CDR2 LQKENI. Trimming took 1 base from V and 1 from J; bases not matched to a gene: 6.

The CDR3 DNA follows: TGTGCCAGCAGAGTTCCCGGACTAGCGGGGGGACTCCCCACAGATACGCAGTATTTT. This gives the protein CASRVPGLAGGLPTDTQYF. This chain uses TRBV27 with TRBJ2-3; 14 nucleotides agree with TRBD2. Germline assignment: CDR1 MNHEY and CDR2 SMNVEV (reference sequence). Trimming removed 6 bases from V and 2 bases from J; junction bases left unmatched: 13. The CDR3 loop spans 19 amino acids.

The rearrangement uses TRBV7-9 and TRBJ1-2, with TRBD1 as a possible D gene (5 bases). The V and J ends lost 3 bases and 5 bases respectively, with 7 bases between them. Per the germline V gene, CDR1 is SEHNR and CDR2 is FQNEAQ (reference sequence). This CDR3 is 12 amino acids long. CDR3 protein: CASSLTEYGYTF. The CDR3 DNA follows: TGTGCCAGCAGCTTGACAGAGTATGGCTACACCTTC.

This clone has a single count. V gene TRBV9 combines with J gene TRBJ2-2, with 8 bases identical to TRBD2. The CDR3 contains 16 residues. V gave up 0 bases and J gave up 4 bases; unmatched junction bases: 5. Germline V CDR1 and CDR2: SGDLS, YYNGEE. This CDR3 is CASSVDGGAVTGELFF. The CDR3 DNA is TGTGCCAGCAGCGTAGACGGGGGGGCCGTCACCGGGGAGCTGTTTTTT.

The V gene is TRBV7-9, the J gene TRBJ2-2, with D perhaps matching TRBD1 (5 bases). V was cut by 6 bases and J by 3 bases, with 11 bases left in between. Germline V CDR1 and CDR2: SEHNR, FQNEAQ (reference sequence). The CDR3 spans 14 residues. CDR3 in amino acids: CASSLDSYTGELFF. For the CDR3, the DNA is TGTGCCAGCAGTCTAGACAGCTACACCGGGGAGCTGTTTTTT.

The V and J genes are TRBV9 and TRBJ1-1; D is perhaps TRBD1 (5 bases). This CDR3 region has 14 residues. Between the trimmed V and J ends, which lost 0 bases and 1 base, there was a span of 7 bases. CDR1 and CDR2 from the germline V gene are SGDLS and YYNGEE. In nucleotides, the CDR3 is TGTGCCAGCAGCGTAGGGACATCGAACACTGAAGCTTTCTTT. As protein: CASSVGTSNTEAFF.

This sequence joins TRBV5-4 and TRBJ1-6; 7 bases are shared with TRBD1. Germline loops: CDR1 SGHNT, CDR2 YYREEE (reference sequence). The CDR3 spans 17 residues. J gave up 0 bases and V 4 bases, and 7 bases lay outside the gene matches. CDR3 in DNA: TGTGCCAGCAGCCCAGGACAGGCGAGCTCCTATAATTCACCCCTCCACTTT. Protein sequence: CASSPGQASSYNSPLHF.

This chain connects TRBV11-2 to TRBJ2-1; 10 nucleotides match TRBD2. Losses at the gene ends were 3 bases for V and 3 bases for J; bases not matched to a gene: 2. This CDR3 comprises 15 residues. The germline CDR1 and CDR2 sequences are SGHAT and FQNNGV. CDR3 DNA: TGTGCCAGCAGCTTCAGGACTAGCGGCTACAATGAGCAGTTCTTC. It is translated as CASSFRTSGYNEQFF.

The genes are TRBV14 and TRBJ2-7; 14 bases match TRBD2. The J segment lost 3 bases and the V segment lost 1 base, leaving 11 bases of the junction unmatched. The CDR3 totals 19 residues. Per the germline V gene, CDR1 is SGHDN and CDR2 is FVKESK. The CDR3, as DNA: TGTGCCAGCAGCCAAGCTACCGGGACTAGCGGGGGATTAATCTACGAGCAGTACTTC. Amino acids: CASSQATGTSGGLIYEQYF.

This clone was seen only a few times. The V call is TRBV13, the J call TRBJ1-3; 7 bases match TRBD1. The CDR3 runs 16 residues. Germline V gives CDR1 PRHDT, CDR2 FYEKMQ (reference sequence). With 2 bases clipped from V and 1 base from J, the junction kept 5 bases outside the gene matches. CDR3 sequence reads: CASSLRDRGSGNTIYF. Written as DNA, the CDR3 is TGTGCCAGCAGCTTAAGGGACAGAGGATCTGGAAACACCATATATTTT.